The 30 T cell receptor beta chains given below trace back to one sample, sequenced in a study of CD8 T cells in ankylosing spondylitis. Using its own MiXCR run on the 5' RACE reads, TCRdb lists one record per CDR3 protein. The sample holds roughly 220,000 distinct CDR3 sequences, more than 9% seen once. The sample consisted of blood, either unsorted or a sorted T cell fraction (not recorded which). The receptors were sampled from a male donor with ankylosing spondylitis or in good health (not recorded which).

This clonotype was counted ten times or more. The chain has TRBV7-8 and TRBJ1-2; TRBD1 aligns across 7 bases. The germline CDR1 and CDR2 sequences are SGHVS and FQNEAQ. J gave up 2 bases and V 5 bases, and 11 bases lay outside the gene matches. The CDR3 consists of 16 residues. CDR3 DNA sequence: TGTGCCAGCAGCCCGTATAGACAGGGCCAAAACTATGGCTACACCTTC. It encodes CASSPYRQGQNYGYTF.

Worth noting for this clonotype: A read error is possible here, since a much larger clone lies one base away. The CDR3 protein is CASSGGWTQETQYF. The CDR3 region has the DNA TGCGCCAGCAGCGGGGGATGGACACAAGAGACCCAGTACTTC. V and J are TRBV5-1 and TRBJ2-5; D tentatively fits TRBD1 or TRBD2 (5 bases each). Germline CDR1 is SGHRS and CDR2 is YFSETQ. This CDR3 spans 14 amino acids. Trimming took 4 bases from V and 2 from J, leaving 12 bases between them.

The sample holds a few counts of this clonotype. CDR3 region: CASSSNNEKLFF. DNA of the CDR3: TGTGCCAGCAGCTCCAATAATGAAAAACTGTTTTTT. The chain links TRBV11-1 to TRBJ1-4; D gene ambiguous. The ends were cut back, 4 bases at V and 4 bases at J, with 4 bases in the middle. Germline V gene sequence: CDR1 SGHAT, CDR2 FQDESV (reference sequence). The CDR3 is 12 amino acids.

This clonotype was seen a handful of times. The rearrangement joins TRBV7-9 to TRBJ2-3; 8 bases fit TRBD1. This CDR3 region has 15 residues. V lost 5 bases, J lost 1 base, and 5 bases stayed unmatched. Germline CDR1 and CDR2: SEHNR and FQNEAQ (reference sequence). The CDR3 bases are TGTGCCAGCAGCATCTGGACAGGGCGCACAGATACGCAGTATTTT. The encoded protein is CASSIWTGRTDTQYF.

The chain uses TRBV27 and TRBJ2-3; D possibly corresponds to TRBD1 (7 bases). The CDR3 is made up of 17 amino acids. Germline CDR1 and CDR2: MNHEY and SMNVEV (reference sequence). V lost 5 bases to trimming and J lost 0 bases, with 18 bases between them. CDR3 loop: CASSLVLRGASTDTQYF. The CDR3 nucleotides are TGTGCCAGCAGTCTTGTACTCAGGGGGGCTAGCACAGATACGCAGTATTTT.

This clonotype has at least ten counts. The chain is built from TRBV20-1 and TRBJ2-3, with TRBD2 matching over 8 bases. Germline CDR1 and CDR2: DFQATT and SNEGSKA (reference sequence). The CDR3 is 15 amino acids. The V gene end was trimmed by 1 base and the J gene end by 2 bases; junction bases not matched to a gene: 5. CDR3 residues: CSARGVSGVTDTQYF. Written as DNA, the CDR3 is TGCAGTGCTAGAGGGGTTAGCGGGGTCACAGATACGCAGTATTTT.

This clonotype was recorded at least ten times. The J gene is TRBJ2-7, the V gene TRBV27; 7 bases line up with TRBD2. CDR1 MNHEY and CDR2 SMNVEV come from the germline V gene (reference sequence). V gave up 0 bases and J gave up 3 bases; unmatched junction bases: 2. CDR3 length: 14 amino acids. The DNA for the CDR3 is TGTGCCAGCAGTTTATCGGGAGGGTTCTACGAGCAGTACTTC. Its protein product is CASSLSGGFYEQYF.

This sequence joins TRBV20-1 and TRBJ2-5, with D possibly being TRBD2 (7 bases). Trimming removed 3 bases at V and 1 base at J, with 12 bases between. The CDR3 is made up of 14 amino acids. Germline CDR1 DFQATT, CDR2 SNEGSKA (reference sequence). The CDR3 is CSARRGGPQETQYF. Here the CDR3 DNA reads TGCAGTGCTAGGAGGGGGGGGCCCCAAGAGACCCAGTACTTC.

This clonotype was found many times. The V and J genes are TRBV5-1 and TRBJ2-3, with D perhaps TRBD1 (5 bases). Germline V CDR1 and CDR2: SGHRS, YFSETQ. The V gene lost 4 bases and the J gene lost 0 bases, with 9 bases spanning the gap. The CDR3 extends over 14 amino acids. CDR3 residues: CASSVGASTDTQYF. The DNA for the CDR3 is TGCGCCAGCAGCGTTGGGGCTAGCACAGATACGCAGTATTTT.

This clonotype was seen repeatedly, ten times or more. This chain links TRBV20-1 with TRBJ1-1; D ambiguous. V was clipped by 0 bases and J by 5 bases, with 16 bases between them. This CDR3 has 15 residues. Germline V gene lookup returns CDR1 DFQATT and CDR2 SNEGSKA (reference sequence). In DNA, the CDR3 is TGCAGTGCTAGAGATTTCAAAGGAGAGGGTACTGAAGCTTTCTTT. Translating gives CSARDFKGEGTEAFF.

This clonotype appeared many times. CDR3 nucleotides: TGCGCCAGCAGCACCGGAGGGGGGGAAGGTACGCAGTATTTT. Its translation is CASSTGGGEGTQYF. The rearrangement uses TRBV5-1 and TRBJ2-3, with a weak D call TRBD2 (7 bases). The length of the CDR3 is 14 residues. The germline gives CDR1 SGHRS, CDR2 YFSETQ. The V end was cut by 4 bases, the J end by 8 bases, with 17 bases between.

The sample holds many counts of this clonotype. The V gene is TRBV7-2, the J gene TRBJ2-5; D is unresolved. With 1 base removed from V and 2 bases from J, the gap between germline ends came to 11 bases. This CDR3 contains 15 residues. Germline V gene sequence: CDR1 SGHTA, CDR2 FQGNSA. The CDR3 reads CASSLVGQNQETQYF. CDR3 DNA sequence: TGTGCCAGCAGCTTAGTTGGGCAGAATCAAGAGACCCAGTACTTC.

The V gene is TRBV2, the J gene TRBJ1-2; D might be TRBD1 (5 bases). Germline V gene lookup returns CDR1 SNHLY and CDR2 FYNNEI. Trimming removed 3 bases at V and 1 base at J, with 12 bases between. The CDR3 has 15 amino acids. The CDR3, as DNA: TGTGCCAGCAGTGACCTGCGGGGGGGTAACTATGGCTACACCTTC. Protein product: CASSDLRGGNYGYTF.

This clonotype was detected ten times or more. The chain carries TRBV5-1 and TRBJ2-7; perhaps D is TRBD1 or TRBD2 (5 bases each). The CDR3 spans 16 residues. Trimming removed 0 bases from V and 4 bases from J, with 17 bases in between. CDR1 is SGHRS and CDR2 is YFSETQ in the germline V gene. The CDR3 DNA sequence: TGCGCCAGCAGCTTGGACGGGGACCGTCCGGGATACGAGCAGTACTTC. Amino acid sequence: CASSLDGDRPGYEQYF.

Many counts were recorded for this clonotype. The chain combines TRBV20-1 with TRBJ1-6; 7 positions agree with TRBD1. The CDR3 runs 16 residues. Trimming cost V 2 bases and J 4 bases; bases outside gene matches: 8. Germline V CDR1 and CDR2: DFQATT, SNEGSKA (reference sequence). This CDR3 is CSARPIDREYNSPLHF. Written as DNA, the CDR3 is TGCAGTGCTAGACCCATCGACAGGGAATATAATTCACCCCTCCACTTT.

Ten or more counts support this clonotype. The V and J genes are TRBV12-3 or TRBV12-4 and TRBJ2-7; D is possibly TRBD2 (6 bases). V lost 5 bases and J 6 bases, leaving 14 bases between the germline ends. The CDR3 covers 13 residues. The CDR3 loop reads CASSTEVGGEQYF. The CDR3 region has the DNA TGTGCCAGCAGTACGGAGGTGGGGGGCGAGCAGTACTTC.

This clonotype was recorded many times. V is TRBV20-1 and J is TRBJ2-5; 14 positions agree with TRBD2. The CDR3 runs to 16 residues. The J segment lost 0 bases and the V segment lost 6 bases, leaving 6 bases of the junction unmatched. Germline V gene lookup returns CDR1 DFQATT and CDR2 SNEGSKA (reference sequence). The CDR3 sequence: CSAIGLAGGNQETQYF. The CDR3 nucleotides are TGCAGTGCAATCGGACTAGCGGGGGGCAACCAAGAGACCCAGTACTTC.

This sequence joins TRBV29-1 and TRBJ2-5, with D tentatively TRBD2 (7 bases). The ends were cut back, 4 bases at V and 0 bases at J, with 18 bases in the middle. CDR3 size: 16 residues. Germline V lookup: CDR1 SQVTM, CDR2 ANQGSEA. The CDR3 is CSVVGGAPQYQETQYF. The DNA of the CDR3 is TGCAGCGTTGTAGGGGGGGCACCTCAGTACCAAGAGACCCAGTACTTC. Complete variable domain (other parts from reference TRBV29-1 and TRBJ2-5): SAVISQKPSRDICQRGTSLTIQCQVDSQVTMMFWYRQQPGQSLTLIATANQGSEATYESGFVIDKFPISRPNLTFSTLTVSNMSPEDSSIYLCSVVGGAPQYQETQYFGPGTRLLVL.

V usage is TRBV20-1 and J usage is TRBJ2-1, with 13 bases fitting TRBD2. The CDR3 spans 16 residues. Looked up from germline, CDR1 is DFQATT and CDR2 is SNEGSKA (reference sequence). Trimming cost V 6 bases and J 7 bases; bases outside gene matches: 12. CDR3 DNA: TGCAGTGCGAGAACTAGCGGGGGGGCCAAATCTAATGAGCAGTTCTTC. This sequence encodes CSARTSGGAKSNEQFF.

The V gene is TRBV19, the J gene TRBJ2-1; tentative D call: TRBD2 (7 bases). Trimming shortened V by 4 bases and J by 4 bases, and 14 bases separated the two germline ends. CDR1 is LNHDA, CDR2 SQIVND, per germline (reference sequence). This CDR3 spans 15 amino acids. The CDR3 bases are TGTGCCAGTAGTACCCTACAGGGACTATACAATGAGCAGTTCTTC. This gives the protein CASSTLQGLYNEQFF.

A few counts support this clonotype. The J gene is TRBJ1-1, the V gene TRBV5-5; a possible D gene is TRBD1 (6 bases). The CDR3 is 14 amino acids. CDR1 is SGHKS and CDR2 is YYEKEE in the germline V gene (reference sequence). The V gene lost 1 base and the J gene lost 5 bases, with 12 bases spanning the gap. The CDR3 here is CASSLLQGRTEAFF. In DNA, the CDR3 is TGTGCCAGCAGCTTGTTACAGGGAAGGACTGAAGCTTTCTTT.

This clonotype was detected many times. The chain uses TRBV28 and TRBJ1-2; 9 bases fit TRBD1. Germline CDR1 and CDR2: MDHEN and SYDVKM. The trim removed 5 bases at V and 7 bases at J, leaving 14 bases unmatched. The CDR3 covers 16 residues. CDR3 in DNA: TGTGCCAGCAGTCCATCCTCCACAGGGGGCCGGGGTGGCTACACCTTC. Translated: CASSPSSTGGRGGYTF.

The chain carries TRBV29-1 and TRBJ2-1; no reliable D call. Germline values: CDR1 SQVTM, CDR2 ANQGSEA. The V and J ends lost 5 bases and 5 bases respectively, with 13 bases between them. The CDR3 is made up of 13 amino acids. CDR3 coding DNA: TGCAGCGTTAGAGGCCCCTCGGACAATGAGCAGTTCTTC. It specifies CSVRGPSDNEQFF.

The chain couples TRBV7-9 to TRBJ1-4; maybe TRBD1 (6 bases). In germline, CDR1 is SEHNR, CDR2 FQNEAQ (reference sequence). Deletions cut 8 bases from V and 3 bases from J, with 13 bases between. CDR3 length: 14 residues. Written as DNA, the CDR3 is TGTGCCAGCGGACCGGGGGGCCCTAATGAAAAACTGTTTTTT. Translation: CASGPGGPNEKLFF.

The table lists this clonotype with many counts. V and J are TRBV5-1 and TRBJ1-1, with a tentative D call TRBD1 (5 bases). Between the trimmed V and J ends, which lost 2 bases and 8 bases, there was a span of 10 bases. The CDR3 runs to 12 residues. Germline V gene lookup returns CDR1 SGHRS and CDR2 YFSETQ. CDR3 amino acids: CASSFPGPEAFF. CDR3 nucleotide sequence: TGCGCCAGCAGCTTCCCGGGGCCCGAAGCTTTCTTT.

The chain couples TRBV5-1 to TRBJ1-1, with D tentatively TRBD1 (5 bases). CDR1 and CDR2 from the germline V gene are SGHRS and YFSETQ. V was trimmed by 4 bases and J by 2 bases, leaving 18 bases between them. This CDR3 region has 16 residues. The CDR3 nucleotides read TGCGCCAGCAGCCCAAACCCGGGACGGGGAAACACTGAAGCTTTCTTT. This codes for CASSPNPGRGNTEAFF.

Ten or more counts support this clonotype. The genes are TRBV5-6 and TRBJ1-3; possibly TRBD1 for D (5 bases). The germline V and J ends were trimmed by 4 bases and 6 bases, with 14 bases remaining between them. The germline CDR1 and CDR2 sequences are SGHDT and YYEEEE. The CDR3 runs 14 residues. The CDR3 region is CASSLGAAKNTIYF. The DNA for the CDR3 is TGTGCCAGCAGCCTTGGGGCAGCCAAAAACACCATATATTTT.

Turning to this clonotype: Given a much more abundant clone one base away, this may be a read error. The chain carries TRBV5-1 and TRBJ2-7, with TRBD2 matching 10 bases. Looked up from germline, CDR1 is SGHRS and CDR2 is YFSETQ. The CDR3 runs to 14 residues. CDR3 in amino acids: CASSLYLAGDEQHF. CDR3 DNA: TGCGCCAGCAGCTTGTATCTAGCGGGGGACGAGCAGCACTTC.

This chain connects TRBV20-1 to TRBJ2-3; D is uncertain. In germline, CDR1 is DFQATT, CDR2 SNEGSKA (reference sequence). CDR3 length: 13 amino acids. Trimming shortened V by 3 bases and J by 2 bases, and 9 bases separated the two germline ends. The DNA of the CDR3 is TGCAGTGCTAGCGGCGCCTTCACAGATACGCAGTATTTT. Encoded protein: CSASGAFTDTQYF.

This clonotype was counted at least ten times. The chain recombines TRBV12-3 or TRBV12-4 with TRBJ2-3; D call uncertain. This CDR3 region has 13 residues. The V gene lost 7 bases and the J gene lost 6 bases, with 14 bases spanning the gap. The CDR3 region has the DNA TGTGCCAGCATTCAGGACCCCATGGATACGCAGTATTTT. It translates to CASIQDPMDTQYF.